Each of the 5 T cell receptor beta chains below was sequenced from the same sample in a study of cytomegalovirus exposure and HLA in healthy donors. PCR primers comprised 60 Vbeta and 13 Jbeta primers. Here immunoSEQ multiplex PCR was the method, and the copy in TCRdb shows in-frame clones only, minus some. The sample lists roughly 140,000 clones, under 90% occurring once. Sequenced: PBMCs. All receptors derive from a man aged 35 to 55 in good health and CMV-seronegative.

This chain links TRBV5-1 with TRBJ2-5; tentatively, D is TRBD1 (5 bases). The assigned J gene may be wrong: the sequence end matches TRBJ2-7 better. The length of the CDR3 is 16 residues. CDR1 and CDR2 (germline): SGHRS, YFSETQ. The CDR3 DNA reads TGCGCCAGCAGCTTGGATTCGTCAGCAGGGATAGCCGAGCAGTACTTC. Its protein product is CASSLDSSAGIAEQYF.

The table lists this clone with a count of one. J is TRBJ2-5 and V is TRBV10-1; D is possibly TRBD1 (5 bases). The J call may be faulty, since TRBJ2-7 better matches the DNA end. The germline gives CDR1 WNHNN, CDR2 SYGVQD (reference sequence). The CDR3 runs to 14 residues. The CDR3 loop is CASSGGRVSGEQYF. CDR3 bases: TGCGCCAGCAGTGGGGGCCGCGTCTCGGGCGAGCAGTACTTC.

This sequence joins TRBV5-1 and TRBJ1-2; TRBD1 is a possible D gene (5 bases). The CDR3 covers 15 residues. Trimming cost V 5 bases and J 3 bases, with 17 bases left between them. Germline CDR1 reads SGHRS; CDR2 reads YFSETQ. In nucleotides, the CDR3 is TGCGCCAGCAGTCCTAACGCAGGGTCTCACTATGGCTACACCTTC. Translated: CASSPNAGSHYGYTF.

V is TRBV4-3 and J is TRBJ2-7, with a tentative D call TRBD1 (6 bases). V dropped 0 bases and J dropped 3 bases, with 12 bases sitting between them. Germline CDR1 and CDR2: LGHNA and YSLEER. This CDR3 comprises 15 residues. The CDR3 region has the DNA TGCGCCAGCAGCCAAGACGGAGGACAGTACTACGAGCAGTACTTC. This encodes CASSQDGGQYYEQYF.

The rearrangement uses TRBV9 and TRBJ1-1; 8 bases map to TRBD1. After removal of 3 bases from V and 6 bases from J, the junction contained 7 bases not matched to a gene. CDR3 length: 14 residues. Germline V gene sequence: CDR1 SGDLS, CDR2 YYNGEE. In DNA form, the CDR3 reads TGTGCCAGCAGCGCACGACAGGGGACCGCTGAAGCTTTCTTT. This sequence encodes CASSARQGTAEAFF.